A selection of T cell receptor beta chains follows, all from one sample in a study of Ad26.COV2.S vaccination and SARS-CoV-2 variants. Assay used: immunoSEQ multiplex PCR; TCRdb lists only in-frame clones, some missing. The table records 350,000 to 500,000 clones, less than 95% of them present only once. Sequencing used peripheral blood, obtained in a trial of Ad26.COV2.S vaccine versus placebo. These receptors were collected from a person between 18 and 65 years old who received the Ad26.COV2.S COVID-19 vaccine or a placebo. Both conserved end residues are part of each CDR3. The D gene is left open where the match is weak. Size values are once, few and many counts, or a class for expanded clones, and some rows have none.

>NA|TRBV6-2/TRBV6-3|NA|TRBJ1-2
TGTGCCAGCAGTTGGGCCGGGGACCGCCAAAAAGGCTACACCTTC
CASSWAGDRQKGYTF
>NA|TRBV19|NA|TRBJ2-7
TGTGCCAGTAGTCGAGTCCCCTACGAGCAGTACTTC
CASSRVPYEQYF
>NA|TRBV28|NA|TRBJ2-7
TGTGCCAGCAGTTTGAGGATCCTGCACGAGCAGTACTTC
CASSLRILHEQYF
>NA|TRBV7-2|NA|TRBJ2-7
TGTGCCAGCAGCTTAGCGAGTCCATACGAGCAGTACTTC
CASSLASPYEQYF
>NA|TRBV5-4|TRBD1|TRBJ2-3
TGTGCCAGCAGCTTGGCTCGACAGGGGCCGCAGTATTTT
CASSLARQGPQYF
>NA|TRBV19|NA|TRBJ2-3
TGTGCCAGTAGTATAGATAACAGGGAGGCAGATACGCAGTATTTT
CASSIDNREADTQYF
>NA|TRBV24-1|NA|TRBJ2-3
TGTGCCACCAGTGAAACCGGTGGGGGGCGCGCAGATACGCAGTATTTT
CATSETGGGRADTQYF
>few|TRBV12-3/TRBV12-4|NA|TRBJ2-1
TGTGCCAGCCGCGGTAGGGGTTATGAGCAGTTCTTC
CASRGRGYEQFF
>few|TRBV19|TRBD1|TRBJ2-7
TGTGCCACAGGACAGGGATCCTACGAGCAGTACTTC
CATGQGSYEQYF
>NA|TRBV6-4|NA|TRBJ2-1
TGTGCCAGCAGCGCCCAAGGGGACGGCAATGAGCAGTTCTTC
CASSAQGDGNEQFF
>NA|TRBV7-2|NA|TRBJ1-1
TGTGCCAGCAGCTTAACGAGGGGCACTGAAGCTTTCTTT
CASSLTRGTEAFF
>few|TRBV9|NA|TRBJ2-2
TGTGCCAGCAGCGTAGGTGGGGTCGCGAACACCGGGGAGCTGTTTTTT
CASSVGGVANTGELFF
>NA|TRBV20-1|NA|TRBJ1-2
TGCAGTGCTGGGGCGGGGAGGGAGAACACCTTC
CSAGAGRENTF
>NA|TRBV6-2/TRBV6-3|NA|TRBJ1-1
TGTGCCAGCAGCGTAGGGGGGGCCACTGAAGCTTTCTTT
CASSVGGATEAFF
>NA|TRBV5-4|NA|TRBJ2-5
TGTGCCAGCAGCTTCTGGGGGGCCCAAGAGACCCAGTACTTC
CASSFWGAQETQYF
>NA|TRBV19|TRBD2|TRBJ2-1
TGTGCCAGTAGGGGGTTACTAGCGGGAGTCGATGAGCAGTTCTTC
CASRGLLAGVDEQFF
>NA|TRBV27|NA|TRBJ1-1
TGTGCCAGCAGTTTCTCGGGCATTATGAACACTGAAGCTTTCTTT
CASSFSGIMNTEAFF
>NA|TRBV5-1|NA|TRBJ2-2
TGCGCCAGCAGCTTGGGGAAGAACACCGGGGAGCTGTTTTTT
CASSLGKNTGELFF
>NA|TRBV7-2|NA|TRBJ1-4
TGTGCCAGCAGCCCGGGAGGGCCAACTAATGAAAAACTGTTTTTT
CASSPGGPTNEKLFF
>NA|TRBV3-1/TRBV3-2|NA|TRBJ2-1
TGTGCCAGCAGCCAAGACAGGGGAATATACAATGAGCAGTTCTTC
CASSQDRGIYNEQFF
>NA|TRBV21-1|NA|TRBJ2-3
TGTGCCAGCAGCACCAGGGGACCCACAGATACGCAGTATTTT
CASSTRGPTDTQYF
>NA|TRBV3-1/TRBV3-2|TRBD2|TRBJ2-1
TGTGCCAGCAGATCACTAGCGGGTCCCTCCTACAATGAGCAGTTCTTC
CASRSLAGPSYNEQFF
>NA|TRBV18|NA|TRBJ1-1
TGTGCCAGCTCACCATCGGCAGGGGATGGCACTGAAGCTTTCTTT
CASSPSAGDGTEAFF
>NA|TRBV2|NA|TRBJ1-2
TGTGCCAGCAGTGAAAGGCAGATTGGCGGCTACACCTTC
CASSERQIGGYTF
>NA|TRBV21-1|NA|TRBJ2-2
TGTGCCAGCAGCAAAGCGGGCAGGGGGTATGCCGGGGAGCTGTTTTTT
CASSKAGRGYAGELFF
>NA|TRBV7-6|TRBD2|TRBJ2-1
TGTGCCAGCAGCTCCAGACTAGCGGCTTACAATGAGCAGTTCTTC
CASSSRLAAYNEQFF
>NA|TRBV20-1|NA|TRBJ2-1
TGCAGTGCCTGGAACAATGAGCAGTTCTTC
CSAWNNEQFF
>NA|TRBV5-1|NA|TRBJ1-2
TGCGCCAGCAGCTTTTTCGGGGTAGAGGGCTACACCTTC
CASSFFGVEGYTF
>NA|TRBV7-2|NA|TRBJ1-2
TGTGCCAGCAGCCCGACTAACTATGGCTACACCTTC
CASSPTNYGYTF
>NA|TRBV6-2/TRBV6-3|TRBD2|TRBJ2-7
TGTGCCAGCAGTACGGGACTAGCGGGAAGGTACTTC
CASSTGLAGRYF
>NA|TRBV27|NA|TRBJ2-2
TGTGCCAGCAGTTTAAAGGGCGGCGGGGAGCTGTTTTTT
CASSLKGGGELFF
>NA|TRBV9|NA|TRBJ2-2
TGTGCCAGCAACGGAGGGCCCGCGAACACCGGGGAGCTGTTTTTT
CASNGGPANTGELFF
>NA|TRBV19|TRBD1|TRBJ1-1
TGTGCCAGTAGTGTGGGACAGGGAACAACCTTGAACACTGAAGCTTTCTTT
CASSVGQGTTLNTEAFF
>NA|TRBV28|NA|TRBJ2-7
TGTGCCAGCAGTTTATGGCAGGATAGGGTTGTAGAGCAGTACTTC
CASSLWQDRVVEQYF
>few|TRBV29-1|TRBD2|TRBJ2-1
TGCAGCGTTTCGGGACTAGGCAACCACAATGAGCAGTTCTTC
CSVSGLGNHNEQFF
>NA|TRBV6-5|TRBD2|TRBJ2-1
TGTGCCAGCAGACAAGGGACTAGCTTTAGGGATGAGCAGTTCTTC
CASRQGTSFRDEQFF
>NA|TRBV28|TRBD1|TRBJ2-3
TGTGCCAGCAGTATAATCCCGGGACAGGGGGTTGATACGCAGTATTTT
CASSIIPGQGVDTQYF